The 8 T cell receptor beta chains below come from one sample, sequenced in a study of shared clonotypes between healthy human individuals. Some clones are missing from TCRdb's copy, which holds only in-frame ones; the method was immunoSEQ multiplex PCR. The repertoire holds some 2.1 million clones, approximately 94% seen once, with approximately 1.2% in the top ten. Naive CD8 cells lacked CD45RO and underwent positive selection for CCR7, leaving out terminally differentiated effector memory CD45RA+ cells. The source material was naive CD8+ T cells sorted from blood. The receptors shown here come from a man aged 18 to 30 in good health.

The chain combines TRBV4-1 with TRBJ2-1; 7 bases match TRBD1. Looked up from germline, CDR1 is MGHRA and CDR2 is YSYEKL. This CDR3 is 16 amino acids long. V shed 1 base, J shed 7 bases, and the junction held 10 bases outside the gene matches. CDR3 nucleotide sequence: TGCGCCAGCAGCCAAGTTCTACAGGGGATGTCGAATGAGCAGTTCTTC. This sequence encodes CASSQVLQGMSNEQFF.

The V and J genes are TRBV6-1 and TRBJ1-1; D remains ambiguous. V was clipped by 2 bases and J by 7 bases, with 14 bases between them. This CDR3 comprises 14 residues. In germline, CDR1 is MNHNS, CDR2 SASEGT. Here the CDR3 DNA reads TGTGCCAGCAGTGAAACCTCAAGGCTCGGTGAAGCTTTCTTT. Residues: CASSETSRLGEAFF.

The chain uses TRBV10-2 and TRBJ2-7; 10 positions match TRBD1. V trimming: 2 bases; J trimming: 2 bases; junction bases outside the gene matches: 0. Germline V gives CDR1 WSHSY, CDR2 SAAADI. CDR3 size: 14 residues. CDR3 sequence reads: CASSEGQGAYEQYF. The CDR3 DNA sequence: TGCGCCAGCAGTGAGGGACAGGGGGCCTACGAGCAGTACTTC.

The CDR3 loop is CASSYGRGIHLYEQYF. For the CDR3, the DNA is TGTGCCAGCAGTTACGGTAGGGGCATACACCTCTACGAGCAGTACTTC. The chain carries TRBV6-5 and TRBJ2-7; D may be TRBD1 (5 bases). CDR1 is MNHEY and CDR2 is SVGAGI in the germline V gene. The CDR3 loop spans 16 amino acids. V was clipped by 2 bases and J by 3 bases, with 17 bases between them.

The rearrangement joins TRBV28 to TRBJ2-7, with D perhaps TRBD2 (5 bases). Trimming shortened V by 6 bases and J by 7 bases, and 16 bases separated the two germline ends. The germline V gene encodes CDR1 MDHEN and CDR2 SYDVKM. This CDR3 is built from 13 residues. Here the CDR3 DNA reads TGTGCCAGCAGCCCTCCCGAGTCGGGGGAGCAGTACTTC. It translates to CASSPPESGEQYF.

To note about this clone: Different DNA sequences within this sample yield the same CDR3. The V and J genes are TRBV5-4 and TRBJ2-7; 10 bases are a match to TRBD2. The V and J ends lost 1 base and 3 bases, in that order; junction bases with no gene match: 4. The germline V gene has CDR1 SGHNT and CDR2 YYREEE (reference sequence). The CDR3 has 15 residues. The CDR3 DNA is TGTGCCAGCAGCTTGTCGGCTAGCGGGGGCTACGAGCAGTACTTC. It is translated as CASSLSASGGYEQYF.

In nucleotides, the CDR3 is TGTGCCAGCAGCGAGACAGGGGCCCTGAACACTGAAGCTTTCTTT. Residues: CASSETGALNTEAFF. The chain has TRBV9 and TRBJ1-1; TRBD1 matches 8 bases. Germline CDR1 SGDLS, CDR2 YYNGEE. With 3 bases clipped from V and 0 bases from J, the junction kept 4 bases outside the gene matches. This CDR3 contains 15 residues.

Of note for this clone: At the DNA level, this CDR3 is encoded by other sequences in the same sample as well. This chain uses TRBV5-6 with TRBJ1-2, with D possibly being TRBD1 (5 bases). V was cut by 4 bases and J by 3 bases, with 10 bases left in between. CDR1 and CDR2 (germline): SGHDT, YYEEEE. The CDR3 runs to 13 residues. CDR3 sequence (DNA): TGTGCCAGCAGCACTGACAGAGACTATGGCTACACCTTC. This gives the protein CASSTDRDYGYTF.